This is a list of T cell receptor beta chains from one sample in a study of cytomegalovirus exposure and HLA in healthy donors. Clones were read by immunoSEQ multiplex PCR, and TCRdb kept only the in-frame ones, dropping some. The sample lists 100,000 to 150,000 clones, 74% occurring once. Material for sequencing was PBMCs. These receptors came from a woman between 50 and 59 years old in good health and CMV-seropositive. CDR3s include the opening cysteine and the closing phenylalanine or tryptophan. The order of the fields is J gene, CDR3 length, V gene, D gene, clone size, CDR3 protein, CDR3 DNA. A D gene is named only where the DNA matches it firmly. Clone size appears in some rows only: once, few, many, or a class for an expanded clone.

>TRBJ2-2|18|TRBV4-1|TRBD2|-
CASSHEGTSAANTGELFF
TGCGCCAGCAGCCACGAGGGGACTAGCGCTGCGAACACCGGGGAGCTGTTTTTT
>TRBJ1-1|16|TRBV19|-|-
CASSGADILGYTEVFF
TGTGCCAGTAGTGGCGCGGACATCCTCGGGTACACTGAAGTTTTCTTT
>TRBJ2-7|16|TRBV18|TRBD1|once
CASSPTRLQGAYEQYF
TGTGCCAGCTCGCCCACTCGGCTGCAGGGGGCCTACGAGCAGTACTTC
>TRBJ1-3|15|TRBV14|-|-
CASSLGGAYGNTIYF
TGTGCCAGCAGCCTCGGGGGGGCCTATGGAAACACCATATATTTT
>TRBJ1-1|11|TRBV6-1|-|-
CASNPLAVAFF
TGTGCCAGCAACCCCCTAGCGGTCGCTTTCTTT
>TRBJ2-2|15|TRBV28|-|-
CASSLRRLNTGELFF
TGTGCCAGCAGTTTACGACGACTGAACACCGGGGAGCTGTTTTTT
>TRBJ1-1|14|TRBV13|-|-
CASSPPGRGTEAFF
TGTGCCAGCAGCCCCCCCGGCAGGGGTACTGAAGCTTTCTTT
>TRBJ2-2|14|TRBV5-1|TRBD1|-
CASSGGQGFGELFF
TGCGCCAGCAGCGGAGGACAGGGCTTCGGGGAGCTGTTTTTT
>TRBJ2-3|14|TRBV25-1|-|-
CASSEGLHTDTQYF
TGTGCCAGCAGTGAGGGACTTCACACAGATACGCAGTATTTT
>TRBJ1-1|11|TRBV7-9|-|-
CASISYSEAFF
TGTGCCAGCATCTCGTATTCGGAAGCTTTCTTT
>TRBJ2-7|14|TRBV14|TRBD1|-
CASSPRTGSGEQYF
TGTGCCAGCAGCCCTCGGACAGGGTCTGGCGAGCAGTACTTC
>TRBJ2-5|15|TRBV4-1|TRBD1|few
CASSQEGTGGETQYF
TGCGCCAGCAGCCAAGAAGGGACAGGCGGGGAGACCCAGTACTTC
>TRBJ2-7|10|TRBV20-1|-|-
CSALYRVQYF
TGCAGTGCTTTATACCGGGTGCAGTACTTC
>TRBJ1-2|14|TRBV30|-|once
CAWRPEGREYGYPF
TGTGCCTGGAGGCCGGAGGGTAGGGAATATGGCTACCCCTTC
>TRBJ2-1|13|TRBV4-1|-|once
CASSSATDREQFF
TGCGCCAGCAGCTCCGCGACTGACCGGGAGCAGTTCTTC
>TRBJ1-4|13|TRBV7-9|-|few
CASSLSQNEKLFF
TGTGCCAGCAGCTTAAGTCAGAATGAAAAACTGTTTTTT
>TRBJ2-2|14|TRBV14|TRBD1|few
CASQTGVNTGELFF
TGTGCCAGCCAAACAGGGGTGAACACCGGGGAGCTGTTTTTT
>TRBJ1-2|16|TRBV5-6|TRBD1|-
CASSLVTQGFIGGYPF
TGTGCCAGCAGCTTGGTCACACAGGGGTTCATCGGTGGCTACCCCTTC
>TRBJ2-5|11|TRBV20-1|-|-
CSARAGETQYF
TGCAGTGCTAGAGCCGGGGAGACCCAGTACTTC
>TRBJ1-5|15|TRBV21-1|-|-
CASDRGWTGNQPQHF
TGTGCCAGCGACAGGGGGTGGACAGGCAATCAGCCCCAGCATTTT
>TRBJ2-1|14|TRBV5-1|-|-
CASSGQLGYNEQFF
TGCGCCAGCAGCGGTCAGCTCGGGTACAATGAGCAGTTCTTC
>TRBJ2-7|15|TRBV2|TRBD2|-
CASRAGTTPSYEQYF
TGTGCCAGCAGGGCCGGGACTACCCCATCCTACGAGCAGTACTTC
>TRBJ2-3|16|TRBV4-1|-|once
CASSQGVAGGTDTQYF
TGCGCCAGCAGCCAAGGGGTTGCAGGGGGGACAGATACGCAGTATTTT
>TRBJ1-2|14|TRBV7-2|-|-
CASSSDSAGYGYTF
TGTGCCAGCAGCTCGGACTCTGCGGGCTATGGCTACACCTTC
>TRBJ2-3|15|TRBV30|-|-
CAWSVLAPFTDTQYF
TGTGCCTGGAGTGTCCTAGCGCCCTTCACAGATACGCAGTATTTT
>TRBJ2-7|12|TRBV2|TRBD2|-
CASTSGGYEQYF
TGTGCCAGTACTAGCGGGGGCTACGAGCAGTACTTC